What follows describes a single T cell receptor (beta chain). Its antigen remains undetermined. Per-base quality was not reported, and no clone a single base away is much larger than it. The data originate from a study of early T cells in non-severe SARS-CoV-2 infection (dated by TCRdb to 2020 to 2023). In terms of the full investigation: Bulk RNA from unsorted whole blood was used for TCR sequencing, so alpha and beta chains could not be paired. General findings and caveats noted by the study authors: Matching against VDJdb was skewed toward anti-spike CD8 responses, likely underestimated virus-specific expansions, and missed private and CD4 specificities.

The library was made by 5' RACE. Instrument used: NextSeq 500. The TCR library protocol attached unique molecular identifiers to individual cDNA molecules to correct for sequencing error and PCR bias. Sequencing covered both TCR alpha and beta chains, and within each sample the abundances of alpha and beta sequences were tightly co-correlated. The study's processing was this. Decombinator V4 was used to annotate the V gene, J gene and CDR3 of the TCR sequences. Expanded TCRs were defined as changing significantly between any two time points under a Poisson model with p below 0.0001. TCR abundances were normalised to the total number of TCRs sequenced per sample and expressed as counts per million. A search of VDJdb, accessed on 1 November 2021, was run for TCRs annotated to CMV, EBV and SARS-CoV-2, with TCRs annotated for multiple antigens excluded. TCRdb reanalyzed the raw reads on its own, using fastp at Q25 for trimming and MiXCR for clone calling, and kept in-frame beta chains. Rows merge per CDR3 protein into single entries with the most common DNA and genes. The V and J calls come from TCRdb's annotation, not from the publication. The sample table lists 55,000 to 70,000 distinct CDR3 sequences, around 5.2% of them with a count of one. The biggest ten clones account for about 7% of the sample.

The study was a case-control design nested within a healthcare worker cohort in London, UK, with weekly nasopharyngeal swab PCR tests and blood sampling. Healthcare workers were recruited between 23 and 31 March 2020, during the week of the UK lockdown, and were followed weekly for up to roughly 15 weeks. Sequencing was performed on whole blood. This TCR was sampled from an adult who was a healthcare worker with PCR-confirmed SARS-CoV-2 infection or an uninfected control (not recorded which).

In nucleotide form, the sequence is TGTGCCAGCAGCTTAAGGCCGGTCGAGACCCAGTACTTC. This codes for CASSLRPVETQYF. The chain employs TRBV7-3 and TRBJ2-5; no D gene is confidently identified. Its CDR3 holds 13 amino acids, cysteine through phenylalanine. CDR3 DNA is the only sequence kept; it has 39 bases, read in frame from the first base. Taken from the germline V gene, the CDR1 and CDR2 loops are SGHTA and FQGTGA. Trimming at the junction amounts to 1 base on V and 5 bases on J, and the germline ends lie 8 bases apart.